The source of this T cell receptor (beta chain) is a study of blood T cell repertoires in COVID-19. Turning to the study itself: Sample material is recorded as cDNA or gDNA derived from T cells, B-cell-depleted T cells, or PBMCs.

Germline values: CDR1 MNHEY, CDR2 SMNVEV (reference sequence). The CDR3 is 19 residues long. Trimming at V came to 5 bases and at J to 1 base, leaving 10 bases not matched to a gene. Method: immunoSEQ multiplex PCR; TCRdb's copy keeps in-frame clones and lacks some. Of 85,000 to 120,000 clones in the sample, around 86% were seen once. Sequenced sample: peripheral blood. This sequence was found in a man aged 45 to 65 with active or convalescent COVID-19. The genes are TRBV27 and TRBJ2-1; 14 nucleotides align to TRBD2. CDR3 in amino acids: CASSRTGLAGALSYNEQFF. Written as DNA, the CDR3 is TGTGCCAGCAGTAGAACGGGACTAGCGGGGGCCCTTTCCTACAATGAGCAGTTCTTC.